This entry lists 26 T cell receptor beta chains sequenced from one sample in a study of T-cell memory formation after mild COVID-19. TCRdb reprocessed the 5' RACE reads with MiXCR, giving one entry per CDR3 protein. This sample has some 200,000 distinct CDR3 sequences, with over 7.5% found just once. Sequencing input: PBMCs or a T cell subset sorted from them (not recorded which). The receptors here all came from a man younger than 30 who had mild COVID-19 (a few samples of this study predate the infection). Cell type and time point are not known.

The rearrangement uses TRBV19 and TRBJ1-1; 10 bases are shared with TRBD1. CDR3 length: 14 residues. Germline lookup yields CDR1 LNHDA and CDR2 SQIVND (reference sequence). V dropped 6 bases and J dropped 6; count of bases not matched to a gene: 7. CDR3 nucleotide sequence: TGTGCCAGTAGCCGGACAGGGGGTGGGGCTGAAGCTTTCTTT. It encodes CASSRTGGGAEAFF.

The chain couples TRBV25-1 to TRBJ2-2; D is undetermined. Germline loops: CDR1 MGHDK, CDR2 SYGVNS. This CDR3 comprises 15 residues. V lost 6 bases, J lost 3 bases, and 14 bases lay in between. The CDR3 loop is CASRSSNGYTGELFF. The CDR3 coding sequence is TGTGCCAGCAGATCATCAAACGGGTACACCGGGGAGCTGTTTTTT. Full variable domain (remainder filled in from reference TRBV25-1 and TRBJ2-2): EADIYQTPRYLVIGTGKKITLECSQTMGHDKMYWYQQDPGMELHLIHYSYGVNSTEKGDLSSESTVSRIRTEHFPLTLESARPSHTSQYLCASRSSNGYTGELFFGEGSRLTVL.

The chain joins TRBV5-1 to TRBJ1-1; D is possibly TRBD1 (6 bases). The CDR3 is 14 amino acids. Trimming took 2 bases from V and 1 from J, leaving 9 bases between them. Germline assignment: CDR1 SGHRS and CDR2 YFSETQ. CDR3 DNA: TGCGCCAGCAGCTTCGGACAGTCGAACACTGAAGCTTTCTTT. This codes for CASSFGQSNTEAFF.

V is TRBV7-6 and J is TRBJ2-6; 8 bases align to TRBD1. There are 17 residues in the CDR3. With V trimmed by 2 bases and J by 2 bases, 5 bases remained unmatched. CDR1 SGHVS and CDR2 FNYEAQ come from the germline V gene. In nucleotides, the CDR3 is TGTGCCAGCAGCTTAAGGACAGGGTTTACTGGGGCCAACGTCCTGACTTTC. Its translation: CASSLRTGFTGANVLTF.

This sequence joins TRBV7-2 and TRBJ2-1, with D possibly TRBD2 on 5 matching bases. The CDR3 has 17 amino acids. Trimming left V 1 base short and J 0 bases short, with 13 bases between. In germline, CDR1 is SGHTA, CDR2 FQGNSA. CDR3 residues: CASSLGVRGSSYNEQFF. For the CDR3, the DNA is TGTGCCAGCAGCTTAGGGGTGCGAGGGAGCTCCTACAATGAGCAGTTCTTC.

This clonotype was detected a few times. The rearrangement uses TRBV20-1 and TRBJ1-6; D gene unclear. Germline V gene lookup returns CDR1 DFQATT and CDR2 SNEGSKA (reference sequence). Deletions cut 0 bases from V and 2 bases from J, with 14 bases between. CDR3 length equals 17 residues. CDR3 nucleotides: TGCAGTGCTAGAGATCCCCAGGATTCACCCTATAATTCACCCCTCCACTTT. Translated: CSARDPQDSPYNSPLHF.

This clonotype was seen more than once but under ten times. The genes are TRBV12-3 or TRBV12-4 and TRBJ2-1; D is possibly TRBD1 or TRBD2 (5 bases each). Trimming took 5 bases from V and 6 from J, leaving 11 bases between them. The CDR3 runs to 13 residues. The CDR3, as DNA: TGTGCCAGCAGTCAGGGACGTCTCAATGAGCAGTTCTTC. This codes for CASSQGRLNEQFF.

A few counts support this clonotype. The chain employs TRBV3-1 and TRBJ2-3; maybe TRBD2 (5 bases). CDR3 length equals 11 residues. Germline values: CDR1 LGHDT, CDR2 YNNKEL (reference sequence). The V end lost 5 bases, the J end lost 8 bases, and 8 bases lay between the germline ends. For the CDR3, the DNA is TGTGCCAGCAGCTTCACTAGTACGCAGTATTTT. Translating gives CASSFTSTQYF.

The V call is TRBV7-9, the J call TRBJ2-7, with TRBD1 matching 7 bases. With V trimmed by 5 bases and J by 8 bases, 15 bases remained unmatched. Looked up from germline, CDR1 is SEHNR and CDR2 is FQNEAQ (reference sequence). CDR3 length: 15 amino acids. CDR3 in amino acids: CASSTSRDSWFQQYF. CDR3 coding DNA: TGTGCCAGCAGCACCAGCCGGGACAGTTGGTTTCAGCAGTACTTC.

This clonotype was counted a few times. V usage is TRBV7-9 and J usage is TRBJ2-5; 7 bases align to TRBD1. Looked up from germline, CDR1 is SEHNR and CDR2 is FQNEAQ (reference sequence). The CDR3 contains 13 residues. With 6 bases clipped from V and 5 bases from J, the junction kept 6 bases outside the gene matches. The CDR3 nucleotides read TGTGCCAGCAGTTCAGGGGGATTGGAGACCCAGTACTTC. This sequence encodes CASSSGGLETQYF.

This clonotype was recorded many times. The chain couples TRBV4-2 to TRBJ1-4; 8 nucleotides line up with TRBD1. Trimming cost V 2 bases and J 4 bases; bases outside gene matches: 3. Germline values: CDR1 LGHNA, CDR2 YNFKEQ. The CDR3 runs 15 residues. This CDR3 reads CASSQSGQGNEKLFF. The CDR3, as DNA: TGTGCCAGCAGCCAATCCGGACAGGGTAATGAAAAACTGTTTTTT.

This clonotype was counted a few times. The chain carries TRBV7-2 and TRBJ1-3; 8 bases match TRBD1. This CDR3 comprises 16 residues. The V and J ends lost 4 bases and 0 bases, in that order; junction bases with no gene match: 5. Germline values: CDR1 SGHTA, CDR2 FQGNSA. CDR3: CASSWTGQLSGNTIYF. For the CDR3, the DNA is TGTGCCAGCAGCTGGACAGGGCAGCTCTCTGGAAACACCATATATTTT.

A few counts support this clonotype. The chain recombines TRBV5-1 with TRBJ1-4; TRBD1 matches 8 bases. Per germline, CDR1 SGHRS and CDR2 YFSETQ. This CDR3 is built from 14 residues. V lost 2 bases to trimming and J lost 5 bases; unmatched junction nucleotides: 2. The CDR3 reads CASSFGQGNEKLFF. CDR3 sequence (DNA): TGCGCCAGCAGCTTCGGACAGGGAAATGAAAAACTGTTTTTT. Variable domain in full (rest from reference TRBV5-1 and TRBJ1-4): KAGVTQTPRYLIKTRGQQVTLSCSPISGHRSVSWYQQTPGQGLQFLFEYFSETQRNKGNFPGRFSGRQFSNSRSEMNVSTLELGDSALYLCASSFGQGNEKLFFGSGTQLSVL.

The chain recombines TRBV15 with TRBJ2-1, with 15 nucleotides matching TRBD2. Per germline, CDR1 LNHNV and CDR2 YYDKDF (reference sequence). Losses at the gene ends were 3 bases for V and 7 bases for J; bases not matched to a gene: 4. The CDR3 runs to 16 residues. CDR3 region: CATSRGLAGGPNEQFF. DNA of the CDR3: TGTGCCACCAGCAGGGGACTAGCGGGGGGACCTAATGAGCAGTTCTTC.

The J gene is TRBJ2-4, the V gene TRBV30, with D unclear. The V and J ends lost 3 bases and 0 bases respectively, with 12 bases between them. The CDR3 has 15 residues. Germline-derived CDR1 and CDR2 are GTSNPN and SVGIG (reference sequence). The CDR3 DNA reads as TGTGCCTGGAGCCCGACGGGTCTAGCCAAAAACATTCAGTACTTC. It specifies CAWSPTGLAKNIQYF.

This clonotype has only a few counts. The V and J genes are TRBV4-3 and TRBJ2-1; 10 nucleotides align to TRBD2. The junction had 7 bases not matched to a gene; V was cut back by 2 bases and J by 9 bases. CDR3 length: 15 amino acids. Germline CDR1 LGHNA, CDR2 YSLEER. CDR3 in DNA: TGCGCCAGCAGCCAACGGAGCGGGGGGGCCGTTGAGCAGTTCTTC. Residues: CASSQRSGGAVEQFF.

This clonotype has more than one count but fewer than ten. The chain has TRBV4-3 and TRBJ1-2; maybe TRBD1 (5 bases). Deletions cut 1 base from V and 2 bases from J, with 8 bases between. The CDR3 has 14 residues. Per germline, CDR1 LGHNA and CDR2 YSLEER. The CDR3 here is CASSQAQANYGYTF. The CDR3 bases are TGCGCCAGCAGCCAAGCACAGGCGAACTATGGCTACACCTTC.

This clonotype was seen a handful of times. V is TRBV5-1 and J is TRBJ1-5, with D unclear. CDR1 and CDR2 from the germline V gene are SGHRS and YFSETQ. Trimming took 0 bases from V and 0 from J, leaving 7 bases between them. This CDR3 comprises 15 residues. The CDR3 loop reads CASSLGANSNQPQHF. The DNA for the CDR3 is TGCGCCAGCAGCTTGGGTGCAAATAGCAATCAGCCCCAGCATTTT.

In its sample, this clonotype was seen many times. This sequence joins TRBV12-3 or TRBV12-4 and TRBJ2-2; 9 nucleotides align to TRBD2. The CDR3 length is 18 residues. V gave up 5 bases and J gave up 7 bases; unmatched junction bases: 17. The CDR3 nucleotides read TGTGCCAGCAGTGCCGCGACTTTGCGGGGGGGCCTCGGCGGGGAGCTGTTTTTT. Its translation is CASSAATLRGGLGGELFF.

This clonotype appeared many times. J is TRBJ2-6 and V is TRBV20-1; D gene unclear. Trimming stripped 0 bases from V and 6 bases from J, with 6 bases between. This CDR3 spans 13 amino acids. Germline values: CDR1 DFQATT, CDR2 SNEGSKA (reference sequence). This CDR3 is CSARDTQANVLTF. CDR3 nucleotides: TGCAGTGCTAGAGATACCCAGGCCAACGTCCTGACTTTC.

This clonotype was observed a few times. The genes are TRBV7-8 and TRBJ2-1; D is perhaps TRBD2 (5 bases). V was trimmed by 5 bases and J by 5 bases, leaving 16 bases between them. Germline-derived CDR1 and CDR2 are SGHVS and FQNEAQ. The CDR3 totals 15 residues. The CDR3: CASSPQPDFHNEQFF. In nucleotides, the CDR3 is TGTGCCAGCAGCCCCCAGCCGGACTTTCACAATGAGCAGTTCTTC. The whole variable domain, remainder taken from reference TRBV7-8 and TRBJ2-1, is GAGVSQSPRYKVAKRGQDVALRCDPISGHVSLFWYQQALGQGPEFLTYFQNEAQLDKSGLPSDRFFAERPEGSVSTLKIQRTQQEDSAVYLCASSPQPDFHNEQFFGPGTRLTVL.

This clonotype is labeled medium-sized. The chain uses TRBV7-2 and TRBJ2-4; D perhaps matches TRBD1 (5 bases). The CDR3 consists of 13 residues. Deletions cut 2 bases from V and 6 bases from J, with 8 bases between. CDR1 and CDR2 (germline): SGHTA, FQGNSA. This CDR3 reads CASSLQGGNIQYF. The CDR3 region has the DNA TGTGCCAGCAGCTTACAGGGTGGAAACATTCAGTACTTC.

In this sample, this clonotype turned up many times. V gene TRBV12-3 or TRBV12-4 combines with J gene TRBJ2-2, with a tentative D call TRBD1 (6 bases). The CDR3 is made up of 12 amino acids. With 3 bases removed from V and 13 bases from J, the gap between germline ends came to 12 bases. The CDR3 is CASSLTGRGLFF. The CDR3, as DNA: TGTGCCAGCAGTTTGACAGGCAGGGGGCTGTTTTTT.

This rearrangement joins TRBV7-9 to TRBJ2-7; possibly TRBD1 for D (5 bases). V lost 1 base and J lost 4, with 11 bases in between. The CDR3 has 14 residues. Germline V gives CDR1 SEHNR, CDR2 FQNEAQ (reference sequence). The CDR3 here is CASSLGPGRYEQYF. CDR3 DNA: TGTGCCAGCAGCTTAGGCCCAGGGCGTTACGAGCAGTACTTC.

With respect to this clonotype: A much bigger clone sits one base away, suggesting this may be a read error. The CDR3 region is CASSLANYGYTF. The CDR3 nucleotides are TGTGCCAGCAGCTTAGCTAACTATGGCTACACCTTC. The chain recombines TRBV11-2 with TRBJ1-2; D is unresolved. This CDR3 contains 12 residues. Trimming took off 1 base at V and 0 bases at J, with 0 bases between the two ends. From germline, CDR1 is SGHAT and CDR2 FQNNGV. Drawing the rest from reference TRBV11-2 and TRBJ1-2, the complete variable domain is EAGVAQSPRYKIIEKRQSVAFWCNPISGHATLYWYQQILGQGPKLLIQFQNNGVVDDSQLPKDRFSAERLKGVDSTLKIQPAKLEDSAVYLCASSLANYGYTFGSGTRLTVV.

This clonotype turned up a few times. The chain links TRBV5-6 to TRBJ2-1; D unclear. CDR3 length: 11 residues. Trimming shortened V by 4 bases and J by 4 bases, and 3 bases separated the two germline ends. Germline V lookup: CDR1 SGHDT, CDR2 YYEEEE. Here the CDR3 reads CASSRYNEQFF. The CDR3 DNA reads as TGTGCCAGCAGCAGGTACAATGAGCAGTTCTTC.